The next 21 T cell receptor beta chains were all read from a single sample in a study of T cell changes during pregnancy in multiple sclerosis. This table comes from immunoSEQ multiplex PCR, and its TCRdb copy is limited to in-frame clones, with some not included. The sample holds 55,000 to 75,000 clones, 91% seen once. The specimen was peripheral blood, collected after pregnancy. The receptors were gathered from a female donor in good health, enrolled as a control in a pregnancy study.

The chain recombines TRBV11-2 with TRBJ2-5; TRBD2 matches 8 bases. This CDR3 comprises 16 residues. Germline trimming cut 7 bases from V and 1 base from J; bases unmatched to any gene: 11. Germline CDR1 SGHAT, CDR2 FQNNGV. The CDR3, as DNA: TGTGCCAGCACCCCGACGGGGGGGGAACGCCAAGAGACCCAGTACTTC. Residues: CASTPTGGERQETQYF.

The chain combines TRBV27 with TRBJ1-5, with D tentatively TRBD1 (5 bases). CDR3 length: 14 amino acids. Per the germline V gene, CDR1 is MNHEY and CDR2 is SMNVEV (reference sequence). V dropped 0 bases and J dropped 2 bases, with 5 bases sitting between them. For the CDR3, the DNA is TGTGCCAGCAGTTTATCCAGGGGCAATCAGCCCCAGCATTTT. Protein product: CASSLSRGNQPQHF.

The chain combines TRBV2 with TRBJ2-2; 8 bases are shared with TRBD2. V lost 2 bases and J lost 4; bases outside the gene matches: 0. Germline CDR1 and CDR2: SNHLY and FYNNEI. The CDR3 totals 14 residues. CDR3 region: CASSELAGTGELFF. CDR3 in DNA: TGTGCCAGCAGTGAACTAGCGGGCACCGGGGAGCTGTTTTTT.

V usage is TRBV6-5 and J usage is TRBJ1-4, with a weak D call TRBD1 (6 bases). This CDR3 contains 14 residues. The V end lost 6 bases, the J end lost 4 bases, and 12 bases lay between the germline ends. Germline CDR1 and CDR2: MNHEY and SVGAGI. As DNA, the CDR3 is TGTGCCAGCAGAACGGGACAAAATAATGAAAAACTGTTTTTT. Translated: CASRTGQNNEKLFF.

This sequence joins TRBV7-9 and TRBJ2-1; 7 nucleotides align to TRBD1. CDR3 length: 15 residues. Germline values: CDR1 SEHNR, CDR2 FQNEAQ (reference sequence). Unmatched junction bases numbered 5, after V lost 5 bases and J lost 1 base. This CDR3 reads CASSPGTASYNEQFF. CDR3 DNA: TGTGCCAGCAGCCCCGGGACAGCGTCCTACAATGAGCAGTTCTTC.

This chain connects TRBV5-4 to TRBJ1-6; 9 bases map to TRBD1. CDR1 SGHNT and CDR2 YYREEE come from the germline V gene (reference sequence). V dropped 0 bases and J dropped 9; count of bases not matched to a gene: 4. The CDR3 extends over 15 amino acids. CDR3 nucleotide sequence: TGTGCCAGCAGCTTGGACGTGACAGGGGGTTCACCCCTCCACTTT. Amino acid sequence: CASSLDVTGGSPLHF.

The genes are TRBV6-5 and TRBJ1-1; 7 bases line up with TRBD1. The CDR3 has 14 residues. Germline loops: CDR1 MNHEY, CDR2 SVGAGI. After removal of 2 bases from V and 7 bases from J, the junction contained 7 bases not matched to a gene. This CDR3 reads CASSYDDGDSEAFF. CDR3 sequence (DNA): TGTGCCAGCAGTTACGACGATGGGGACAGTGAAGCTTTCTTT.

About this clone itself: The junction departs from the called germline gene at one end, perhaps through a read error. The chain joins TRBV25-1 to TRBJ1-1; 7 bases align to TRBD1. This CDR3 region has 14 residues. CDR1 and CDR2 from the germline V gene are MGHDK and SYGVNS. The chain's CDR3 is CASKETGMNPEAFF. The CDR3 DNA follows: TGTGCCAGCAAGGAGACAGGGATGAACCCTGAAGCTTTCTTT.

The chain recombines TRBV11-2 with TRBJ2-1; no clear D. V was pared by 1 base and J by 5 bases, with 6 bases between. Germline CDR1 reads SGHAT; CDR2 reads FQNNGV. This CDR3 region has 13 residues. CDR3 DNA: TGTGCCAGCAGCTTAGGGCTGAACAATGAGCAGTTCTTC. It translates to CASSLGLNNEQFF.

This clone was picked up one time. The chain couples TRBV30 to TRBJ1-2; D gene uncertain. The germline V gene encodes CDR1 GTSNPN and CDR2 SVGIG (reference sequence). Trimming shortened V by 4 bases and J by 4 bases, and 10 bases separated the two germline ends. The CDR3 contains 12 residues. CDR3 amino acids: CAWNPGGYGYTF. CDR3 DNA: TGTGCCTGGAACCCCGGCGGCTATGGCTACACCTTC.

The V gene is TRBV14, the J gene TRBJ2-7, with 7 bases matching TRBD2. This CDR3 is 15 amino acids long. CDR1 and CDR2 (germline): SGHDN, FVKESK. V lost 6 bases, J lost 2 bases, and 10 bases stayed unmatched. CDR3 coding DNA: TGTGCCAGCAGACCCAGCGGGGTTGGGACCTACGAGCAGTACTTC. It encodes CASRPSGVGTYEQYF.

The CDR3 DNA follows: TGCGCCAGCAGCCAAGATCTGGAAGGGGTGAGCACAGATACGCAGTATTTT. It translates to CASSQDLEGVSTDTQYF. This sequence joins TRBV4-3 and TRBJ2-3, with D maybe TRBD1 (5 bases). CDR1 and CDR2 (germline): LGHNA, YSLEER. This CDR3 has 17 residues. The V gene lost 0 bases and the J gene lost 0 bases, with 13 bases spanning the gap.

The V call is TRBV10-3, the J call TRBJ2-7; TRBD1 matches 7 bases. CDR3 size: 15 residues. From germline, CDR1 is ENHRY and CDR2 SYGVKD. J was trimmed by 2 bases and V by 4 bases; bases with no gene match: 8. DNA of the CDR3: TGTGCCATCAGTGGGTCGACAGGGACAACCTACGAGCAGTACTTC. The encoded protein is CAISGSTGTTYEQYF.

Here the CDR3 DNA reads TGTGCCAGCAGTGAATCCAGCTATGGCTACACCTTC. Its protein product is CASSESSYGYTF. This sequence joins TRBV6-1 and TRBJ1-2; no reliable D call. This CDR3 comprises 12 residues. Trimming cost V 2 bases and J 4 bases, with 5 bases left between them. Germline V gives CDR1 MNHNS, CDR2 SASEGT.

This chain uses TRBV14 with TRBJ2-4, with 8 nucleotides matching TRBD1. Germline V CDR1 and CDR2: SGHDN, FVKESK. With V trimmed by 4 bases and J by 6 bases, 8 bases remained unmatched. This CDR3 has 15 residues. The CDR3 DNA reads TGTGCCAGCAGCCGCACGACAGGGGCTGGAAACATTCAGTACTTC. Protein: CASSRTTGAGNIQYF.

V and J are TRBV27 and TRBJ1-1; 9 nucleotides agree with TRBD1. V gave up 5 bases and J gave up 4 bases; unmatched junction bases: 11. Germline CDR1 is MNHEY and CDR2 is SMNVEV (reference sequence). The CDR3 runs 16 residues. The CDR3 is CASSLNGQGPSTEAFF. As DNA, the CDR3 is TGTGCCAGCAGTCTTAACGGACAGGGGCCGAGCACTGAAGCTTTCTTT.

J is TRBJ2-7 and V is TRBV6-5; 9 bases are a match to TRBD2. CDR3 length: 12 amino acids. V dropped 10 bases and J dropped 6; count of bases not matched to a gene: 7. Germline V gene lookup returns CDR1 MNHEY and CDR2 SVGAGI. CDR3: CAKEGLAFEQYF. DNA for the CDR3: TGTGCCAAAGAAGGACTAGCGTTCGAGCAGTACTTC.

The chain uses TRBV7-3 and TRBJ2-7; 9 nucleotides align to TRBD1. Germline-derived CDR1 and CDR2 are SGHTA and FQGTGA. With 4 bases clipped from V and 3 bases from J, the junction kept 7 bases outside the gene matches. The CDR3 sequence is 15 residues long. The DNA of the CDR3 is TGTGCCAGCAGCTCTGAGACAGGGGGATACTACGAGCAGTACTTC. It is translated as CASSSETGGYYEQYF.

This chain links TRBV19 with TRBJ1-1; D is unclear. Trimming pared 3 bases from V and 7 bases from J, leaving 18 bases between. CDR3 length: 15 residues. Germline CDR1 and CDR2: LNHDA and SQIVND (reference sequence). CDR3 DNA: TGTGCCAGTAGTATCCGCCTAGGTTTTTCGAATGAAGCTTTCTTT. This encodes CASSIRLGFSNEAFF.

The chain combines TRBV15 with TRBJ2-1; 15 bases match TRBD2. Germline assignment: CDR1 LNHNV and CDR2 YYDKDF (reference sequence). The V and J ends lost 5 bases and 6 bases, in that order; junction bases with no gene match: 8. This CDR3 spans 17 amino acids. DNA for the CDR3: TGTGCCACCAGCCTGGGACTAGCGGGGGGACTAGGCAATGAGCAGTTCTTC. Translation gives CATSLGLAGGLGNEQFF.

The CDR3 DNA reads as TGTGCCAGCAGCGTTAGTACAGGGTTCTCTGGAAACACCATATATTTT. Translation gives CASSVSTGFSGNTIYF. This rearrangement joins TRBV9 to TRBJ1-3, with D possibly TRBD1 on 6 matching bases. CDR3 length: 16 residues. Trimming left V 2 bases short and J 0 bases short, with 12 bases between. CDR1 is SGDLS, CDR2 YYNGEE, per germline.